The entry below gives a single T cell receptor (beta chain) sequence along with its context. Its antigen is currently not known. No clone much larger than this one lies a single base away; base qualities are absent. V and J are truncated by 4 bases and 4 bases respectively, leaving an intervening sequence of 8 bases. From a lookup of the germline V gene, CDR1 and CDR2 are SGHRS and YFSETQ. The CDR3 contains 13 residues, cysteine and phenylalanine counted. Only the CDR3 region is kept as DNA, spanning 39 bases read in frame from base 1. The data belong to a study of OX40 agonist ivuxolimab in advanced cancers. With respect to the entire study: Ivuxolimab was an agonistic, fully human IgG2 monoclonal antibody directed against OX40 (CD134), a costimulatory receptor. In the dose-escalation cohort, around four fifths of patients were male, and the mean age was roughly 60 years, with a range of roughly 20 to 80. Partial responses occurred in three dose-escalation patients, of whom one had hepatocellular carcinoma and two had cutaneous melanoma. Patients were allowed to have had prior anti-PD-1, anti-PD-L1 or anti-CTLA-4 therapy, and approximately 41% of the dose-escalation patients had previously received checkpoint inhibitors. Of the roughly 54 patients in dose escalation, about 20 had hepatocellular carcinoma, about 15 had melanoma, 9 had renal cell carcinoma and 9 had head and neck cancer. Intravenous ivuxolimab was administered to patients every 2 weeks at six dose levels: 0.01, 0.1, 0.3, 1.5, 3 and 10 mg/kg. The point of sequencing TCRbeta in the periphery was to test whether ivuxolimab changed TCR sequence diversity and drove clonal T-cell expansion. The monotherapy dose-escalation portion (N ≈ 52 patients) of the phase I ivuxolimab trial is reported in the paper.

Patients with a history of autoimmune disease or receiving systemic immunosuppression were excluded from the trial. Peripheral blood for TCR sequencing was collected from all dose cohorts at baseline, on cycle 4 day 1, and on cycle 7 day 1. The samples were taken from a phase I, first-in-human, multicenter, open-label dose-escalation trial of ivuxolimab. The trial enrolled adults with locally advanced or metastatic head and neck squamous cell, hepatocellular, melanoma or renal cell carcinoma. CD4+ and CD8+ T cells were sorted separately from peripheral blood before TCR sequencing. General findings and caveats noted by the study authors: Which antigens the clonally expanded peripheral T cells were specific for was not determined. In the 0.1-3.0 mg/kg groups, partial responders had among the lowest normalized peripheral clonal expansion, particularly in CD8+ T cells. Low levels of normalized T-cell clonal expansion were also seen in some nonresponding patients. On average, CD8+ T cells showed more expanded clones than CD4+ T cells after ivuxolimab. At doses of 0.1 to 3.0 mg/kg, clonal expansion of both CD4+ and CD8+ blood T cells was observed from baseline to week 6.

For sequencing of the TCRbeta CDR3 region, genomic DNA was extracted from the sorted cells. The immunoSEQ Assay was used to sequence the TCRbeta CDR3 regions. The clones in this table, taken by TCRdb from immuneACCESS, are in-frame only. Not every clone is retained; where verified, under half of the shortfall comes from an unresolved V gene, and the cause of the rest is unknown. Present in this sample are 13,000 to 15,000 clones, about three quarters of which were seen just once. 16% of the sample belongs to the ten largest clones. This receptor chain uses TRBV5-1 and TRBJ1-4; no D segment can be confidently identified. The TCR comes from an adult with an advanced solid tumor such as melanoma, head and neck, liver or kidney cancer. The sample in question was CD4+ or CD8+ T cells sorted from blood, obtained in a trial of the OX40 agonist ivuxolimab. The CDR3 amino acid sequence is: CASSNRDNEKLFF. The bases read TGCGCCAGCAGCAATCGGGATAATGAAAAACTGTTTTTT.